This T cell receptor (beta chain) is from a study of CD8+ T cells in alopecia areata. Study overall: Patients received oral tofacitinib, 5 to 10 mg twice daily, for moderate-to-severe alopecia areata.

Germline lookup yields CDR1 SGDLS and CDR2 YYNGEE. V lost 0 bases to trimming and J lost 8 bases, with 14 bases between them. This CDR3 comprises 14 residues. Sequencing templates came from extracted RNA that was reverse transcribed into cDNA. Sequenced by immunoSEQ multiplex PCR; TCRdb stores in-frame clones only, minus some. The table records over 200,000 clones, about 60% of them present only once. Sequencing was performed on CD4+ T cells sorted from blood, taken at week 0. This sequence joins TRBV9 and TRBJ1-2, with TRBD1 as a possible D gene (5 bases). This TCR was recovered from a human donor with alopecia areata. CDR3 sequence: CASSVGSGRRGYTF. CDR3 DNA: TGTGCCAGCAGCGTAGGATCAGGGCGTCGGGGCTACACCTTC. The complete variable domain, with remaining parts taken from reference TRBV9 and TRBJ1-2, reads DSGVTQTPKHLITATGQRVTLRCSPRSGDLSVYWYQQSLDQGLQFLIQYYNGEERAKGNILERFSAQQFPDLHSELNLSSLELGDSALYFCASSVGSGRRGYTFGSGTRLTVV.